This T cell receptor (beta chain) is from a study of CD8+ T cells in alopecia areata. Study information: Treated patients received severity scores based on the percentage of scalp area affected.

Sequencing used cDNA as its template, made by extracting RNA and reverse transcribing it. Method: immunoSEQ multiplex PCR; TCRdb's copy keeps in-frame clones and lacks some. Among about 64,000 clones listed, 46% were seen once. This clone was detected only a few times. The antigen remains unidentified. This sample's treatment: oral pan-JAK inhibitor, 5-10 mg twice daily. Study-level points and caveats: Numerous clones, expanded in lesions, remained in scalp and blood during tofacitinib. Sequencing of scalp tissue also captures the resident alphabeta T cells of normal skin.

This clonotype was obtained from a human donor with alopecia areata. Sequencing was performed on CD8+ T cells sorted from blood, taken around week 37, from a patient treated with tofacitinib.

CDR3 loop: CSVAGSGDSYNEQFF. As DNA, the CDR3 is TGCAGCGTTGCGGGCAGCGGAGACTCCTACAATGAGCAGTTCTTC. The chain is built from TRBV29-1 and TRBJ2-1; possible D gene TRBD2, 5 bases. Germline loops: CDR1 SQVTM, CDR2 ANQGSEA. CDR3 length: 15 residues. The V gene lost 4 bases and the J gene lost 0 bases, with 13 bases spanning the gap.